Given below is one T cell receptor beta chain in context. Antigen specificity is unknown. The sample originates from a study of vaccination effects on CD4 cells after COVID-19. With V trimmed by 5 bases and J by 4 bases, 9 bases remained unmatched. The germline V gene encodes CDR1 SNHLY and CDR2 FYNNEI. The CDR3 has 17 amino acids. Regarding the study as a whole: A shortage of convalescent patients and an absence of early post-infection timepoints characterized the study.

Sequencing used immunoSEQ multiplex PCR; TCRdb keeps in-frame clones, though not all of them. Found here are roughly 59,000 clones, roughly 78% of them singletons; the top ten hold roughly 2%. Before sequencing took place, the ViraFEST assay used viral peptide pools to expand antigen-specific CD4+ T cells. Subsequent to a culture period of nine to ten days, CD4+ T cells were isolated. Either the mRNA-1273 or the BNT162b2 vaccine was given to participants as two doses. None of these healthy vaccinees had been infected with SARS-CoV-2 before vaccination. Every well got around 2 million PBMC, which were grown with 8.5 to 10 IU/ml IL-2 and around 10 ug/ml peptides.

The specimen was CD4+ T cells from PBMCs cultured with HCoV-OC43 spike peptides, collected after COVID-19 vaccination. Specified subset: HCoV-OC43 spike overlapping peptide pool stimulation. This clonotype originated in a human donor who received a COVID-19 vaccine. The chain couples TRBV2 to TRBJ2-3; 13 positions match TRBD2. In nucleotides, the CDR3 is TGTGCCAGCAGTTCAGGGGCCGGACTAGCGGGGGCAGATACGCAGTATTTT. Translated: CASSSGAGLAGADTQYF.